This T cell receptor (beta chain) was recorded in a study of blood T cell repertoires in COVID-19. Study in general: Specimens from acute and convalescent COVID-19 originated in the United States, Italy and Spain. From T cells, B-cell-depleted T cells, or PBMCs came the material, which was cDNA or gDNA.

Under the authors' procedure: Amplification of reference gene primers was used by the study to estimate nucleated cell counts. Assay: immunoSEQ multiplex PCR; the TCRdb copy retains only in-frame clones and omits some. That table supplies the V and J calls and clone size; D and trimming were determined from the DNA. Among about 130,000 clones listed, approximately 91% were seen once. The CDR3 length is 17 residues. Between the trimmed V and J ends, which lost 0 bases and 0 bases, there was a span of 12 bases. Germline V lookup: CDR1 SGDLS, CDR2 YYNGEE. The chain couples TRBV9 to TRBJ2-2; D remains ambiguous. This TCR was sampled from a woman of 80 years or more with acute or convalescent COVID-19. Sequenced material: peripheral blood. CDR3: CASSVVTGPANTGELFF. The CDR3 nucleotides are TGTGCCAGCAGCGTAGTGACTGGCCCTGCGAACACCGGGGAGCTGTTTTTT. Filled out from reference TRBV9 and TRBJ2-2, the complete variable domain reads DSGVTQTPKHLITATGQRVTLRCSPRSGDLSVYWYQQSLDQGLQFLIQYYNGEERAKGNILERFSAQQFPDLHSELNLSSLELGDSALYFCASSVVTGPANTGELFFGEGSRLTVL.